This TCR beta chain appears in the sequencing data of a study of naive and memory T cell subsets. Study-wide findings and caveats: Higher TCR numbers at tuberculin sites reflect T cell infiltration, per interpretation. This RNA-based method may be sensitive to activation-related transcript changes.

For blood and skin samples, reverse transcription used TCR alpha and beta constant primers. TCRdb re-analysed the UMI-ligation and nested PCR reads in MiXCR, keeping a single row per CDR3 protein. The sample holds fewer than 20,000 distinct CDR3 sequences; nearly 9.5% are singletons and the top ten take under 7.5%. The treatment here: skin biopsy from PPD injection site in Mantoux-positive individual. Unsorted total RNA, roughly 1 to 1000 ng, was DNase treated before reverse transcription. Skin biopsies came from PPD injection sites in Mantoux-positive individuals. This clonotype has a handful of counts. Its cognate antigen is unknown. Germline CDR1 and CDR2: DFQATT and SNEGSKA (reference sequence). The CDR3 loop spans 13 amino acids.

Sequenced here: skin, sampled from a tuberculin skin test site. The chain uses TRBV20-1 and TRBJ1-2; weak D call: TRBD1 (5 bases). This receptor was identified in an adult in good health. The CDR3 DNA follows: TGCAGCGCCCCCCGGGGGGGTGGCTATGGCTACACCTTC. Translated: CSAPRGGGYGYTF.